Below are 25 T cell receptor beta chains sequenced from a single sample in a study of blood T cell repertoires in COVID-19. Measured with immunoSEQ multiplex PCR; TCRdb has only the in-frame clones, and not every one. The data contain about 200,000 clones, around 84% of them singletons. Sequencing was performed on peripheral blood. The receptor set was obtained from a man aged 60 to 69 with acute or convalescent COVID-19.

Only one count was recorded for this clone. The chain joins TRBV11-2 to TRBJ1-2, with D possibly matching TRBD1 (5 bases). This CDR3 spans 15 amino acids. Trimming cost V 3 bases and J 0 bases, with 11 bases left between them. CDR1 is SGHAT, CDR2 FQNNGV, per germline. The CDR3 DNA reads TGTGCCAGCAGCTTCGTCCAGGGTTCTAACTATGGCTACACCTTC. Amino acid sequence: CASSFVQGSNYGYTF.

The gene calls are TRBV3-1 (or the pseudogene TRBV3-2) and TRBJ2-1; 9 nucleotides agree with TRBD2. Germline values: CDR1 LGHDT, CDR2 YNNKEL (reference sequence). This CDR3 contains 14 residues. Unmatched junction bases numbered 3, after V lost 4 bases and J lost 5 bases. The CDR3 DNA reads as TGTGCCAGCAGCCGGACTAGCGCGGACAATGAGCAGTTCTTC. Translation gives CASSRTSADNEQFF.

This chain uses TRBV2 with TRBJ1-4; 8 nucleotides line up with TRBD1. V shed 7 bases, J shed 0 bases, and the junction held 4 bases outside the gene matches. Germline CDR1 is SNHLY and CDR2 is FYNNEI. This CDR3 region has 15 residues. The CDR3 DNA follows: TGTGCCAGCACCGAGGACAGGGCAACTAATGAAAAACTGTTTTTT. Translation: CASTEDRATNEKLFF. Variable domain in full (rest from reference TRBV2 and TRBJ1-4): EPEVTQTPSHQVTQMGQEVILRCVPISNHLYFYWYRQILGQKVEFLVSFYNNEISEKSEIFDDQFSVERPDGSNFTLKIRSTKLEDSAMYFCASTEDRATNEKLFFGSGTQLSVL.

This clone was seen just once. The chain couples TRBV5-6 to TRBJ1-2; D possibly corresponds to TRBD1 (6 bases). The length of the CDR3 is 16 residues. Between the trimmed V and J ends, which lost 0 bases and 10 bases, there was a span of 22 bases. Germline CDR1 reads SGHDT; CDR2 reads YYEEEE. CDR3 coding DNA: TGTGCCAGCAGCTTGGAGGTCGTTGGGGGCCGGCGGGTCTACACCTTC. It is translated as CASSLEVVGGRRVYTF.

The CDR3 coding sequence is TGTGCCAGCAGCTTATGGGGGGGGGCCGGAGAGCAGTACTTC. Translating it yields CASSLWGGAGEQYF. The chain links TRBV11-3 to TRBJ2-7; a possible D gene is TRBD2 (7 bases). Germline CDR1 is SGHNT and CDR2 is YENEEA. CDR3 length: 14 amino acids. V was clipped by 2 bases and J by 7 bases, with 15 bases between them.

This clone has more than one count but fewer than ten. V gene TRBV20-1 combines with J gene TRBJ1-5, with a possible D match to TRBD1 (6 bases). This CDR3 is built from 15 residues. Trimming shortened V by 3 bases and J by 2 bases, and 14 bases separated the two germline ends. In germline, CDR1 is DFQATT, CDR2 SNEGSKA (reference sequence). For the CDR3, the DNA is TGCAGTGCTAGTGCGGGGGGCGAAGGCAATCAGCCCCAGCATTTT. Its protein product is CSASAGGEGNQPQHF.

This chain links TRBV19 with TRBJ1-1; maybe TRBD1 (5 bases). The CDR3 runs to 16 residues. Germline CDR1 and CDR2: LNHDA and SQIVND (reference sequence). The germline V and J ends were trimmed by 6 bases and 4 bases, with 21 bases remaining between them. The CDR3 sequence: CASSPIGTGLSTEAFF. CDR3 nucleotides: TGTGCCAGTAGCCCCATTGGGACGGGACTTAGCACTGAAGCTTTCTTT. Based on the CDR3 plus reference TRBV19 and TRBJ1-1, the full variable domain is DGGITQSPKYLFRKEGQNVTLSCEQNLNHDAMYWYRQDPGQGLRLIYYSQIVNDFQKGDIAEGYSVSREKKESFPLTVTSAQKNPTAFYLCASSPIGTGLSTEAFFGQGTRLTVV.

This rearrangement joins TRBV5-1 to TRBJ1-2; tentative D call: TRBD1 (6 bases). Germline CDR1 is SGHRS and CDR2 is YFSETQ. V was pared by 3 bases and J by 6 bases, with 15 bases between. There are 14 residues in the CDR3. In nucleotides, the CDR3 is TGCGCCAGCAGCTCATCGGCAGGGGAGAATGGCTACACCTTC. The encoded protein is CASSSSAGENGYTF.

This chain connects TRBV3-1 (or the pseudogene TRBV3-2) to TRBJ1-1; no reliable D call. The germline CDR1 and CDR2 sequences are LGHDT and YNNKEL (reference sequence). V lost 2 bases to trimming and J lost 10 bases, with 8 bases between them. This CDR3 has 11 amino acids. CDR3 amino acids: CASSQRESAFF. The CDR3 DNA sequence: TGTGCCAGCAGCCAACGGGAGTCAGCTTTCTTT.

This clone appeared a single time. The chain has TRBV7-2 and TRBJ1-2, with D possibly matching TRBD1 (6 bases). The germline V gene encodes CDR1 SGHTA and CDR2 FQGNSA. The CDR3 is 13 amino acids. V was cut by 3 bases and J by 8 bases, with 13 bases left in between. The CDR3 reads CASSFAGAEGYTF. CDR3 nucleotide sequence: TGTGCCAGCAGCTTTGCGGGGGCGGAAGGCTACACCTTC. The full variable domain, rest sourced from reference TRBV7-2 and TRBJ1-2, is GAGVSQSPSNKVTEKGKDVELRCDPISGHTALYWYRQSLGQGLEFLIYFQGNSAPDKSGLPSDRFSAERTGGSVSTLTIQRTQQEDSAVYLCASSFAGAEGYTFGSGTRLTVV.

This clone showed up just once. The J gene is TRBJ2-7, the V gene TRBV6-2 or TRBV6-3, with D perhaps matching TRBD1 (6 bases). Trimming left V 0 bases short and J 4 bases short, with 10 bases between. Germline V gene lookup returns CDR1 MNHEY and CDR2 SVGEGT. This CDR3 is built from 14 residues. Here the CDR3 reads CASSYSYREYEQYF. In nucleotides, the CDR3 is TGTGCCAGCAGTTACTCGTACAGGGAGTACGAGCAGTACTTC.

The rearrangement uses TRBV3-1 (or the pseudogene TRBV3-2) and TRBJ1-5; weak D call: TRBD1 (5 bases). V was pared by 1 base and J by 1 base, with 14 bases between. Germline V gene sequence: CDR1 LGHDT, CDR2 YNNKEL (reference sequence). This CDR3 is 17 amino acids long. CDR3 region: CASSQAGPGLSNQPQHF. The CDR3 DNA follows: TGTGCCAGCAGCCAAGCAGGGCCCGGGCTGAGCAATCAGCCCCAGCATTTT.

This clone was recorded a few times. This chain joins TRBV28 and TRBJ2-7, with D perhaps matching TRBD1 (5 bases). There are 13 residues in the CDR3. Trimming removed 5 bases from V and 4 bases from J, with 12 bases in between. Germline V CDR1 and CDR2: MDHEN, SYDVKM. The CDR3 loop reads CASSRLGAYEQYF. CDR3 bases: TGTGCCAGCAGTCGCCTTGGGGCATACGAGCAGTACTTC.

The gene calls are TRBV6-5 and TRBJ2-5; 7 bases agree with TRBD2. J was trimmed by 0 bases and V by 6 bases; bases with no gene match: 7. The CDR3 covers 15 residues. Germline CDR1 reads MNHEY; CDR2 reads SVGAGI. CDR3: CASRPPLANQETQYF. The CDR3 DNA follows: TGTGCCAGCAGGCCACCACTAGCGAACCAAGAGACCCAGTACTTC.

This clone was observed a few times. The V and J genes are TRBV7-9 and TRBJ1-1; TRBD1 agrees at 9 bases. Trimming at V came to 5 bases and at J to 4 bases, leaving 5 bases not matched to a gene. This CDR3 contains 14 residues. Per germline, CDR1 SEHNR and CDR2 FQNEAQ (reference sequence). The CDR3 loop reads CASSGKDRGTEAFF. The CDR3 bases are TGTGCCAGCAGCGGCAAGGACAGGGGCACTGAAGCTTTCTTT.

V usage is TRBV11-3 and J usage is TRBJ2-7; 9 bases are shared with TRBD1. Germline lookup yields CDR1 SGHNT and CDR2 YENEEA. Losses at the gene ends were 4 bases for V and 7 bases for J; bases not matched to a gene: 8. The CDR3 is 14 amino acids. The CDR3 coding sequence is TGTGCCAGCAGCTCCAACAGGGGGCAGCGGGAGCAGTACTTC. This encodes CASSSNRGQREQYF.

In DNA form, the CDR3 reads TGTGCCAGCAGCTTATCACGGCAGGGGTATGAAAAACTGTTTTTT. Translated, it gives CASSLSRQGYEKLFF. This chain uses TRBV7-2 with TRBJ1-4; possibly TRBD1 for D (6 bases). V lost 2 bases and J lost 6, with 13 bases in between. From germline, CDR1 is SGHTA and CDR2 FQGNSA. The CDR3 covers 15 residues.

Only one count was recorded for this clone. The chain links TRBV3-1 (or the pseudogene TRBV3-2) to TRBJ1-2; 8 bases line up with TRBD1. Losses at the gene ends were 5 bases for V and 9 bases for J; bases not matched to a gene: 14. The CDR3 has 15 amino acids. Germline V CDR1 and CDR2: LGHDT, YNNKEL (reference sequence). The CDR3 coding sequence is TGTGCCAGCAGCGACACCAGGACAGGGCATTTAAGCTACACCTTC. Residues: CASSDTRTGHLSYTF.

The chain is built from TRBV6-5 and TRBJ2-3, with TRBD1 as a possible D gene (6 bases). This CDR3 is built from 14 residues. Germline CDR1 reads MNHEY; CDR2 reads SVGAGI. The V end lost 6 bases, the J end lost 0 bases, and 10 bases lay between the germline ends. CDR3 sequence reads: CASSRTASTDTQYF. CDR3 nucleotides: TGTGCCAGCAGCCGGACAGCTAGCACAGATACGCAGTATTTT.

V and J are TRBV5-4 and TRBJ2-3; 7 bases line up with TRBD1. The CDR3 runs 15 residues. The V gene end was trimmed by 0 bases and the J gene end by 3 bases; junction bases not matched to a gene: 4. In germline, CDR1 is SGHNT, CDR2 YYREEE (reference sequence). DNA for the CDR3: TGTGCCAGCAGCTTGGCGACAGGGATAACAGATACGCAGTATTTT. Translating gives CASSLATGITDTQYF.

The V call is TRBV11-3, the J call TRBJ1-1, with 10 bases that match TRBD1. The CDR3 runs 14 residues. V shed 5 bases and J 4 bases; nucleotides not matched to a gene: 4. The germline V gene has CDR1 SGHNT and CDR2 YENEEA. The CDR3: CASSPGTGATEAFF. The CDR3 DNA is TGTGCCAGCAGCCCCGGGACAGGGGCCACTGAAGCTTTCTTT.

The J gene is TRBJ2-7, the V gene TRBV11-3; a weak D match, TRBD2 (5 bases). The CDR3 has 13 residues. Germline V gene lookup returns CDR1 SGHNT and CDR2 YENEEA. V lost 3 bases and J lost 6, with 12 bases in between. The CDR3 DNA reads as TGTGCCAGCAGCTTCGGCACGGGGTCCGAGCAGTACTTC. Its protein product is CASSFGTGSEQYF.

The chain uses TRBV27 and TRBJ1-2; 9 nucleotides agree with TRBD1. V lost 3 bases and J lost 8; bases outside the gene matches: 4. From germline, CDR1 is MNHEY and CDR2 SMNVEV (reference sequence). This CDR3 is built from 13 residues. The chain's CDR3 is CASSFRDRDGYTF. CDR3 nucleotides: TGTGCCAGCAGTTTCCGGGACAGGGACGGCTACACCTTC.

This clone is a singleton in its sample. The chain carries TRBV12-3 or TRBV12-4 and TRBJ2-5; tentative D call: TRBD2 (6 bases). CDR3 length equals 13 residues. V was pared by 5 bases and J by 7 bases, with 14 bases between. The DNA of the CDR3 is TGTGCCAGCAGTCAGAGGGAGGATGGGACCCAGTACTTC. Its translation is CASSQREDGTQYF.

The rearrangement uses TRBV6-4 and TRBJ1-2, with 8 nucleotides matching TRBD1. The CDR3 spans 13 residues. Losses at the gene ends were 6 bases for V and 4 bases for J; bases not matched to a gene: 4. CDR1 and CDR2 from the germline V gene are MRHNA and SNTAGT. For the CDR3, the DNA is TGTGCCAGCAGACAGGGGGAAGGCTATGGCTACACCTTC. Its protein product is CASRQGEGYGYTF.